Shown below are 17 T cell receptor beta chains from a single sample sequenced in a study of T cells in Graves' hyperthyroidism and ophthalmopathy. The investigators amplified TCR beta CDR3 regions from RNA transcripts. The HTBI primer set served for first-round RT-PCR of the TCR CDR3. TCRdb used MiXCR to reprocess the multiplex PCR reads, holding one entry per CDR3 protein. The table lists fewer than 550,000 distinct CDR3 sequences, 15% to 19% of them singletons. Sequencing was done on a sample of blood. Source of these receptors: a woman aged 18 to 35 with Graves' hyperthyroidism.

This clonotype was found many times. The chain is built from TRBV12-3 or TRBV12-4 and TRBJ2-1; tentatively, D is TRBD1 or TRBD2 (7 bases each). Between the trimmed V and J ends, which lost 2 bases and 3 bases, there was a span of 14 bases. This CDR3 is built from 16 residues. CDR3 in amino acids: CASSLFQGGIYNEQFF. DNA of the CDR3: TGTGCCAGCAGTTTATTTCAGGGGGGGATCTACAATGAGCAGTTCTTC.

The table lists this clonotype with many counts. V gene TRBV20-1 combines with J gene TRBJ1-2, with a possible D match to TRBD1 (5 bases). Germline CDR1 and CDR2: DFQATT and SNEGSKA (reference sequence). Trimming pared 2 bases from V and 8 bases from J, leaving 15 bases between. There are 13 residues in the CDR3. This CDR3 reads CSARLLGGRGYTF. DNA of the CDR3: TGCAGTGCTAGACTTTTGGGGGGTCGGGGCTACACCTTC.

This clonotype was seen more than once but under ten times. The chain joins TRBV4-1 to TRBJ1-2, with unresolved D. The V end lost 4 bases, the J end lost 0 bases, and 12 bases lay between the germline ends. CDR3 length equals 15 residues. In germline, CDR1 is MGHRA, CDR2 YSYEKL. CDR3 region: CASSPSDGSNYGYTF. CDR3 bases: TGCGCCAGCAGCCCTTCGGACGGTTCTAACTATGGCTACACCTTC.

This clonotype was seen ten or more times. The gene calls are TRBV12-3 or TRBV12-4 and TRBJ2-1; D remains ambiguous. Trimming stripped 3 bases from V and 7 bases from J, with 10 bases between. The CDR3 runs 13 residues. DNA for the CDR3: TGTGCCAGCAGTTTTGGGCAGATAAATGAGCAGTTCTTC. It is translated as CASSFGQINEQFF.

To note about this clonotype: One base away lies a much larger clone, so this may be a sequencing read error. The CDR3 region is CASSRRGPNEKLFF. The DNA of the CDR3 is TGTGCCAGCAGCCGAAGGGGTCCGAATGAAAAACTGTTTTTT. The chain employs TRBV7-2 and TRBJ1-4; D is possibly TRBD1 (5 bases). This CDR3 is 14 amino acids long. V was cut by 5 bases and J by 5 bases, with 12 bases left in between. Germline loops: CDR1 SGHTA, CDR2 FQGNSA.

The chain uses TRBV20-1 and TRBJ2-5; 11 bases fit TRBD1. Looked up from germline, CDR1 is DFQATT and CDR2 is SNEGSKA (reference sequence). The junction had 9 bases not matched to a gene; V was cut back by 4 bases and J by 5 bases. This CDR3 contains 15 residues. CDR3 DNA sequence: TGCAGTGCTACAAGGGACAGGGGGTTCGGGGAGACCCAGTACTTC. This translates into CSATRDRGFGETQYF.

There are many counts of this clonotype. The J gene is TRBJ2-3, the V gene TRBV27, with D perhaps TRBD1 or TRBD2 (5 bases each). From germline, CDR1 is MNHEY and CDR2 SMNVEV (reference sequence). This CDR3 contains 14 residues. The V end was cut by 3 bases, the J end by 6 bases, with 13 bases between. The CDR3 spells CASSLTPEGDTQYF. In nucleotides, the CDR3 is TGTGCCAGCAGTTTGACTCCCGAGGGGGATACGCAGTATTTT.

At least ten counts were recorded for this clonotype. The V call is TRBV6-2 or TRBV6-3, the J call TRBJ2-3; TRBD2 agrees at 9 bases. V was pared by 0 bases and J by 2 bases, with 6 bases of the junction left unmatched. There are 17 residues in the CDR3. CDR1 is MNHEY, CDR2 SVGEGT, per germline. The CDR3 protein is CASSYSMLAGNTDTQYF. DNA for the CDR3: TGTGCCAGCAGTTACTCGATGCTAGCGGGGAACACAGATACGCAGTATTTT.

In its sample, this clonotype was seen a few times. At one boundary the junction diverges from the germline segment, which might be a read error. The chain uses TRBV11-2 and TRBJ2-2, with D maybe TRBD2 (5 bases). Germline assignment: CDR1 SGHAT and CDR2 FQNNGV. The CDR3 spans 15 residues. CDR3 sequence: CASRSPGLNTGEPFF. In nucleotides, the CDR3 is TGTGCCAGCAGATCCCCGGGCCTGAACACCGGGGAGCCGTTTTTT.

This clonotype was found many times. The rearrangement links TRBV7-3 to TRBJ2-7; 13 nucleotides align to TRBD2. The CDR3 is 16 amino acids. Germline V gene lookup returns CDR1 SGHTA and CDR2 FQGTGA. Germline trimming cut 4 bases from V and 4 bases from J; bases unmatched to any gene: 7. CDR3 in amino acids: CASSSYGTSGVYEQYF. In nucleotides, the CDR3 is TGTGCCAGCAGCTCCTACGGGACTAGCGGGGTTTACGAGCAGTACTTC.

This clonotype was observed at least ten times. V and J are TRBV9 and TRBJ2-5; the match to TRBD1 covers 8 bases. Germline CDR1 and CDR2: SGDLS and YYNGEE. The CDR3 extends over 13 amino acids. V was clipped by 2 bases and J by 5 bases; unmatched bases: 2. CDR3: CASSVGQGETQYF. CDR3 DNA: TGTGCCAGCAGCGTCGGACAGGGTGAGACCCAGTACTTC. The full variable domain, in which reference TRBV9 and TRBJ2-5 provide the parts outside the CDR3, is DSGVTQTPKHLITATGQRVTLRCSPRSGDLSVYWYQQSLDQGLQFLIQYYNGEERAKGNILERFSAQQFPDLHSELNLSSLELGDSALYFCASSVGQGETQYFGPGTRLLVL.

This clonotype was seen only a few times. V and J are TRBV10-3 and TRBJ2-5, with a possible D match to TRBD2 (6 bases). The CDR3 runs 16 residues. Between the trimmed V and J ends, which lost 6 bases and 1 base, there was a span of 18 bases. The germline V gene encodes CDR1 ENHRY and CDR2 SYGVKD. In DNA, the CDR3 is TGTGCCATCAGCCCGGGGACTCCGAACCCCCAAGAGACCCAGTACTTC. As protein: CAISPGTPNPQETQYF.

This chain connects TRBV14 to TRBJ1-3; TRBD1 is a possible D gene (5 bases). Germline values: CDR1 SGHDN, CDR2 FVKESK. V was trimmed by 0 bases and J by 2 bases, leaving 14 bases between them. There are 17 residues in the CDR3. The CDR3 here is CASSQDPPGYAGNTIYF. CDR3 nucleotide sequence: TGTGCCAGCAGCCAAGACCCCCCAGGGTACGCTGGAAACACCATATATTTT.

This clonotype was seen a few times. The V call is TRBV12-3 or TRBV12-4, the J call TRBJ2-6; 7 nucleotides match TRBD1. J gave up 0 bases and V 3 bases, and 8 bases lay outside the gene matches. This CDR3 comprises 18 residues. Here the CDR3 reads CASSFPGQRHSGANVLTF. The CDR3 bases are TGTGCCAGCAGTTTCCCGGGACAGAGACACTCTGGGGCCAACGTCCTGACTTTC.

The chain uses TRBV12-3 or TRBV12-4 and TRBJ1-4; D may be TRBD1 (6 bases). The length of the CDR3 is 14 residues. V lost 8 bases and J 8 bases, leaving 18 bases between the germline ends. This chain's CDR3 is CASRLGGGGEKLFF. In nucleotides, the CDR3 is TGTGCCAGCCGCCTCGGGGGGGGCGGAGAAAAACTGTTTTTT.

This clonotype was counted ten times or more. The chain carries TRBV2 and TRBJ2-7; D ambiguous. In germline, CDR1 is SNHLY, CDR2 FYNNEI. This CDR3 has 15 residues. V lost 6 bases to trimming and J lost 2 bases, with 17 bases between them. As DNA, the CDR3 is TGTGCCAGCAGCGCCCCCGCGGCAGGTACCTACGAGCAGTACTTC. It codes for CASSAPAAGTYEQYF.

This clonotype showed up many times. The chain combines TRBV6-2 or TRBV6-3 with TRBJ2-5; D ambiguous. V lost 7 bases and J 5 bases, leaving 11 bases between the germline ends. Germline CDR1 MNHEY, CDR2 SVGEGT. The CDR3 is 12 amino acids. CDR3 nucleotides: TGTGCCAGCAAGGTTGCTAGGGAGACCCAGTACTTC. Amino acids: CASKVARETQYF.